This is a list of T cell receptor beta chains from one sample in a study of blood T cell repertoires in COVID-19. Assay: immunoSEQ multiplex PCR; the TCRdb copy retains only in-frame clones and omits some. Here the sample spans under 200,000 clones, roughly 81% being singletons. Sequences were obtained from peripheral blood. Source of these receptors: a woman of 80 years or more with acute or convalescent COVID-19. The CDR3 runs from the conserved cysteine through the conserved F or W. The order of the fields is D gene, V gene, CDR3 protein. The D gene is left open where the match is weak.

D gene: -; V gene: TRBV10-2; CDR3 protein: CASSDMAPYEQYF
D gene: -; V gene: TRBV28; CDR3 protein: CATGTFVESPLHF
D gene: -; V gene: TRBV18; CDR3 protein: CASSNGGDTEAFF
D gene: TRBD1; V gene: TRBV2; CDR3 protein: CASSETGAGGRRANEKLFF
D gene: -; V gene: TRBV6-5; CDR3 protein: CASGTEQSSYEQYF
D gene: -; V gene: TRBV16; CDR3 protein: CASSRDYRVNTEAFF
D gene: -; V gene: TRBV10-3; CDR3 protein: CAISEGQMNTEAFF
D gene: -; V gene: TRBV18; CDR3 protein: CASSPPRAANTEAFF
D gene: -; V gene: TRBV19; CDR3 protein: CASRPRGGGYGYTF
D gene: -; V gene: TRBV20-1; CDR3 protein: CRAGSADEQYF
D gene: -; V gene: TRBV15; CDR3 protein: CATARDRGNTDTQYF
D gene: -; V gene: TRBV4-3; CDR3 protein: CASSLLTGSSYEQYF
D gene: -; V gene: TRBV7-2; CDR3 protein: CASSFEGASYNEQFF
D gene: TRBD2; V gene: TRBV4-3; CDR3 protein: CASSQSLAGDVGELFF
D gene: TRBD1; V gene: TRBV28; CDR3 protein: CASIRDRGPDYGYTF
D gene: TRBD2; V gene: TRBV7-9; CDR3 protein: CASSPQPPGTSGSKKTQYF
D gene: TRBD1; V gene: TRBV6-6; CDR3 protein: CASSSRTGGVDSPLHF
D gene: -; V gene: TRBV24-1; CDR3 protein: CATSDRTPESSYNEQFF
D gene: -; V gene: TRBV9; CDR3 protein: CASSVTGINSPLHF